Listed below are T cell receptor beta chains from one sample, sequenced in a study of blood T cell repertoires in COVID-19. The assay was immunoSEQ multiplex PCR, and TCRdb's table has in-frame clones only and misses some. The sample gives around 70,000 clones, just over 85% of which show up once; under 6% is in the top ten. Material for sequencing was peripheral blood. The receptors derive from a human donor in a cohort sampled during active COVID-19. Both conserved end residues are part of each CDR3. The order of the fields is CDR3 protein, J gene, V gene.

CDR3aa: CASSHRTGGKDTQYF; j_gene: TRBJ2-3; v_gene: TRBV5-1
CDR3aa: CASSLAPSDSANNEQFF; j_gene: TRBJ2-1; v_gene: TRBV7-8
CDR3aa: CASTFGLENSPLHF; j_gene: TRBJ1-6; v_gene: TRBV7-2
CDR3aa: CASSEVWANTDTQYF; j_gene: TRBJ2-3; v_gene: TRBV6-1
CDR3aa: CAISGSGQGSGANVLTF; j_gene: TRBJ2-6; v_gene: TRBV10-3
CDR3aa: CASSLEGTGTDTQYF; j_gene: TRBJ2-3; v_gene: TRBV5-1
CDR3aa: CASSWGPRGDSYEQYF; j_gene: TRBJ2-7; v_gene: TRBV5-5
CDR3aa: CASSQVRGTSGRNEQFF; j_gene: TRBJ2-1; v_gene: TRBV3-1/TRBV3-2
CDR3aa: CASSSIQGAETQYF; j_gene: TRBJ2-5; v_gene: TRBV7-6
CDR3aa: CATSRDGRDLNEQFF; j_gene: TRBJ2-1; v_gene: TRBV15
CDR3aa: CAITRDSSGELFF; j_gene: TRBJ2-2; v_gene: TRBV10-3
CDR3aa: CASSPLGHQNTGELFF; j_gene: TRBJ2-2; v_gene: TRBV3-1/TRBV3-2
CDR3aa: CASSLWGRNNEQFF; j_gene: TRBJ2-1; v_gene: TRBV28
CDR3aa: CASSRGLAGEQFF; j_gene: TRBJ2-1; v_gene: TRBV19
CDR3aa: CASSESGGLNQPQHF; j_gene: TRBJ1-5; v_gene: TRBV6-1
CDR3aa: CASTAQGEEQPQHF; j_gene: TRBJ1-5; v_gene: TRBV19
CDR3aa: CASRGTGNDYGYTF; j_gene: TRBJ1-2; v_gene: TRBV6-5
CDR3aa: CASSKAHSYEQYF; j_gene: TRBJ2-7; v_gene: TRBV21-1
CDR3aa: CASSYGQANEAFF; j_gene: TRBJ1-1; v_gene: TRBV11-2
CDR3aa: CASSETGTVLYGYTF; j_gene: TRBJ1-2; v_gene: TRBV2
CDR3aa: CASSQEIAGGDYEQYF; j_gene: TRBJ2-7; v_gene: TRBV4-3
CDR3aa: CAWRDRGDTQYF; j_gene: TRBJ2-5; v_gene: TRBV30
CDR3aa: CASSATPSGGGDTQYF; j_gene: TRBJ2-3; v_gene: TRBV5-1
CDR3aa: CASSQFVGTDVYGYTF; j_gene: TRBJ1-2; v_gene: TRBV3-1/TRBV3-2
CDR3aa: CASSQPGVNTEAFF; j_gene: TRBJ1-1; v_gene: TRBV4-2
CDR3aa: CASSLVGTSGEQYF; j_gene: TRBJ2-7; v_gene: TRBV5-1
CDR3aa: CASTRDNANTGELFF; j_gene: TRBJ2-2; v_gene: TRBV19
CDR3aa: CASSPSTGSDEQYF; j_gene: TRBJ2-7; v_gene: TRBV18
CDR3aa: CASSIYYEQYF; j_gene: TRBJ2-7; v_gene: TRBV12-3/TRBV12-4
CDR3aa: CASSIGLAGGETQYF; j_gene: TRBJ2-5; v_gene: TRBV19
CDR3aa: CASSSSGSYNEQFF; j_gene: TRBJ2-1; v_gene: TRBV7-8
CDR3aa: CASSSGTNIQYF; j_gene: TRBJ2-4; v_gene: TRBV19
CDR3aa: CASSGNEGQGVGNTIYF; j_gene: TRBJ1-3; v_gene: TRBV9
CDR3aa: CASSLAPVGTGNEQFF; j_gene: TRBJ2-1; v_gene: TRBV5-1
CDR3aa: CAISSAGENTGELFF; j_gene: TRBJ2-2; v_gene: TRBV10-3